The 26 T cell receptor beta chains in this list originate from one sample, sequenced in a study of CD8 T cells in Susac syndrome. With random hexamers, reverse transcription was performed on roughly 0.5 to 1 ug of RNA. TCRdb redid the calling of the immunoSEQ multiplex PCR reads with MiXCR, one entry per CDR3 protein. The sample has 110,000 to 150,000 distinct CDR3 sequences, 94% seen once. The material sequenced was CD8+ T cells from PBMCs. Receptors were obtained from a human donor in good health.

The rearrangement uses TRBV27 and TRBJ2-5, with D hard to call. Germline assignment: CDR1 MNHEY and CDR2 SMNVEV (reference sequence). V lost 8 bases and J 5 bases, leaving 9 bases between the germline ends. The CDR3 is made up of 11 amino acids. The CDR3 region is CASGIGETQYF. The CDR3 DNA reads as TGTGCCAGCGGGATAGGGGAGACCCAGTACTTC.

This rearrangement joins TRBV4-1 to TRBJ2-2; D assignment may be TRBD1 or TRBD2 (5 bases each). V was trimmed by 5 bases and J by 7 bases, leaving 14 bases between them. Per germline, CDR1 MGHRA and CDR2 YSYEKL. The CDR3 is made up of 14 amino acids. This CDR3 reads CASSVSPGGGELFF. For the CDR3, the DNA is TGCGCCAGCAGCGTAAGCCCTGGGGGCGGGGAGCTGTTTTTT.

For the CDR3, the DNA is TGTGCCGGAAAGACGACAGGGGATGAGCAGTTCTTC. Translation gives CAGKTTGDEQFF. The chain has TRBV7-9 and TRBJ2-1; 8 bases fit TRBD1. Trimming cost V 11 bases and J 8 bases; bases outside gene matches: 8. Germline CDR1 and CDR2: SEHNR and FQNEAQ (reference sequence). The CDR3 consists of 12 residues.

The chain carries TRBV29-1 and TRBJ1-2, with TRBD1 matching over 7 bases. The CDR3 is 12 residues long. V lost 7 bases and J lost 8; bases outside the gene matches: 10. Germline CDR1 reads SQVTM; CDR2 reads ANQGSEA. In DNA, the CDR3 is TGCAGCGCTCTAAAGGGGGCGAGGGGCTACACCTTC. This codes for CSALKGARGYTF.

V gene TRBV29-1 combines with J gene TRBJ2-7; D call uncertain. Trimming pared 0 bases from V and 10 bases from J, leaving 13 bases between. Germline CDR1 SQVTM, CDR2 ANQGSEA. The CDR3 runs to 12 residues. As DNA, the CDR3 is TGCAGCGTTGAAGAAGGAGCCGTCTCCCAGTACTTC. It is translated as CSVEEGAVSQYF.

The chain joins TRBV9 to TRBJ2-3; D is undetermined. CDR3 length equals 15 residues. Trimming pared 3 bases from V and 7 bases from J, leaving 18 bases between. Germline CDR1 is SGDLS and CDR2 is YYNGEE. The CDR3 region has the DNA TGTGCCAGCAGCGCCTCGGACCTTATGGCGAATACGCAGTATTTT. Protein sequence: CASSASDLMANTQYF.

The V gene is TRBV27, the J gene TRBJ2-7; possibly TRBD1 for D (5 bases). With 0 bases removed from V and 1 base from J, the gap between germline ends came to 10 bases. The CDR3 loop spans 15 amino acids. In germline, CDR1 is MNHEY, CDR2 SMNVEV (reference sequence). CDR3 residues: CASSLSGHGSYEQYF. The DNA of the CDR3 is TGTGCCAGCAGTTTATCAGGACACGGGTCCTACGAGCAGTACTTC.

The gene calls are TRBV11-2 and TRBJ2-7, with a weak D call TRBD2 (5 bases). CDR3 length: 14 residues. Germline values: CDR1 SGHAT, CDR2 FQNNGV. Trimming took off 1 base at V and 3 bases at J, with 10 bases between the two ends. CDR3 DNA sequence: TGTGCCAGCAGCTTAGGACACGGGATCTACGAGCAGTACTTC. Translation gives CASSLGHGIYEQYF.

V is TRBV4-3 and J is TRBJ2-1; 13 nucleotides align to TRBD2. The V segment lost 0 bases and the J segment 5 bases; nucleotides outside the gene matches: 7. This CDR3 region has 18 residues. Germline V lookup: CDR1 LGHNA, CDR2 YSLEER. The CDR3 spells CASSQDYTSGRADNEQFF. The DNA for the CDR3 is TGCGCCAGCAGCCAAGATTACACTAGCGGGAGGGCAGACAATGAGCAGTTCTTC.

V is TRBV27 and J is TRBJ2-3; 11 nucleotides align to TRBD2. This CDR3 has 17 amino acids. Germline CDR1 reads MNHEY; CDR2 reads SMNVEV (reference sequence). Germline trimming cut 2 bases from V and 1 base from J; bases unmatched to any gene: 5. The chain's CDR3 is CASSLATSGSRTDTQYF. The CDR3 bases are TGTGCCAGCAGTTTAGCCACTAGCGGGAGTCGCACAGATACGCAGTATTTT.

The gene calls are TRBV15 and TRBJ2-4, with 8 positions matching TRBD1. CDR1 is LNHNV and CDR2 is YYDKDF in the germline V gene (reference sequence). Trimming removed 3 bases from V and 8 bases from J; junction bases left unmatched: 6. The CDR3 is made up of 14 amino acids. The CDR3 nucleotides are TGTGCCACCAGCAGGGCAAACAGGGGGGACATTCAGTACTTC. Amino acids: CATSRANRGDIQYF.

This clonotype was observed once. The chain combines TRBV7-9 with TRBJ2-1; D is uncertain. This CDR3 is built from 13 residues. CDR1 and CDR2 (germline): SEHNR, FQNEAQ (reference sequence). Trimming took off 3 bases at V and 9 bases at J, with 12 bases between the two ends. The CDR3 region has the DNA TGTGCCAGCAGCTTTATCCCAATGGTTGAGCAGTTCTTC. It is translated as CASSFIPMVEQFF.

The V call is TRBV24-1, the J call TRBJ2-5; D is unresolved. Trimming pared 5 bases from V and 6 bases from J, leaving 12 bases between. Per germline, CDR1 KGHDR and CDR2 SFDVKD. The CDR3 length is 13 residues. This CDR3 reads CATSGQGRKTQYF. The CDR3 region has the DNA TGTGCCACCAGTGGACAAGGAAGGAAGACCCAGTACTTC.

This clonotype occurred once. The chain links TRBV5-4 to TRBJ2-7, with D unresolved. Germline V CDR1 and CDR2: SGHNT, YYREEE (reference sequence). V dropped 0 bases and J dropped 1 base, with 5 bases sitting between them. The CDR3 contains 13 residues. CDR3 in DNA: TGTGCCAGCAGCTTGGGCAAATCCTACGAGCAGTACTTC. This translates into CASSLGKSYEQYF.

The rearrangement joins TRBV27 to TRBJ1-1; a weak D match, TRBD1 (5 bases). The CDR3 has 11 amino acids. With 8 bases removed from V and 1 base from J, the gap between germline ends came to 5 bases. Germline V lookup: CDR1 MNHEY, CDR2 SMNVEV (reference sequence). In DNA form, the CDR3 reads TGTGCCAGCGGGGGGAACACTGAAGCTTTCTTT. It yields the protein CASGGNTEAFF.

This chain uses TRBV4-3 with TRBJ2-7; a possible D gene is TRBD2 (5 bases). The CDR3 is made up of 14 amino acids. Germline V gene data show CDR1 as LGHNA and CDR2 as YSLEER. Trimming left V 2 bases short and J 6 bases short, with 14 bases between. CDR3 protein: CASSQFRSGSEQYF. CDR3 DNA: TGCGCCAGCAGCCAATTTCGGAGTGGGAGCGAGCAGTACTTC.

The V and J genes are TRBV11-2 and TRBJ2-3; no clear D gene. The CDR3 runs 11 residues. From germline, CDR1 is SGHAT and CDR2 FQNNGV. V shed 8 bases and J shed 2 bases, with 5 bases lying between them. The CDR3 protein is CASGYTDTQYF. CDR3 sequence (DNA): TGTGCCAGCGGCTACACAGATACGCAGTATTTT.

The chain joins TRBV2 to TRBJ2-1; 7 positions match TRBD1. There are 13 residues in the CDR3. Germline V gives CDR1 SNHLY, CDR2 FYNNEI. V gave up 7 bases and J gave up 5 bases; unmatched junction bases: 5. As DNA, the CDR3 is TGTGCCAGCACCCGACAGGGTAACAATGAGCAGTTCTTC. Its protein product is CASTRQGNNEQFF.

In its sample, this clonotype was seen once. The rearrangement links TRBV14 to TRBJ2-3, with D uncertain. V lost 1 base and J 2 bases, leaving 10 bases between the germline ends. Per the germline V gene, CDR1 is SGHDN and CDR2 is FVKESK. The CDR3 extends over 15 amino acids. The CDR3 loop is CASSQGVASTDTQYF. The CDR3, as DNA: TGTGCCAGCAGCCAAGGCGTGGCCTCCACAGATACGCAGTATTTT.

V usage is TRBV20-1 and J usage is TRBJ1-1; 8 positions agree with TRBD1. The V gene's germline CDR1 is DFQATT and CDR2 SNEGSKA (reference sequence). The CDR3 consists of 13 residues. Losses at the gene ends were 7 bases for V and 10 bases for J; bases not matched to a gene: 14. The CDR3 bases are TGCAGTGAGACCGACAGGGGAGATTACGCAGCTTTCTTT. It encodes CSETDRGDYAAFF.

The J gene is TRBJ2-3, the V gene TRBV9, with 7 nucleotides matching TRBD2. From germline, CDR1 is SGDLS and CDR2 YYNGEE. V gave up 0 bases and J gave up 5 bases; unmatched junction bases: 9. The CDR3 extends over 16 amino acids. The CDR3 is CASSVASAGLRDTQYF. The CDR3 region has the DNA TGTGCCAGCAGCGTAGCTTCGGCGGGACTACGAGATACGCAGTATTTT.

This rearrangement joins TRBV3-1 to TRBJ2-7; no definite D call. The germline V gene encodes CDR1 LGHDT and CDR2 YNNKEL (reference sequence). CDR3 length: 16 amino acids. V was trimmed by 4 bases and J by 4 bases, leaving 20 bases between them. The DNA of the CDR3 is TGTGCCAGCAGCCCCCCGATGGGTGCAACGCAATACGAGCAGTACTTC. The encoded protein is CASSPPMGATQYEQYF.

This rearrangement joins TRBV20-1 to TRBJ2-7, with D possibly TRBD2 on 5 matching bases. In germline, CDR1 is DFQATT, CDR2 SNEGSKA (reference sequence). Deletions cut 0 bases from V and 4 bases from J, with 19 bases between. The CDR3 is 16 residues long. CDR3 nucleotides: TGCAGTGCTAGAGATCTGACGGGATCCACTCTATACGAGCAGTACTTC. This codes for CSARDLTGSTLYEQYF.

The chain recombines TRBV4-3 with TRBJ2-1, with TRBD2 matching 7 bases. This CDR3 is built from 16 residues. CDR1 is LGHNA and CDR2 is YSLEER in the germline V gene. V trimming: 0 bases; J trimming: 6 bases; junction bases outside the gene matches: 8. The CDR3 sequence is CASSQDSGGGPNEQFF. Written as DNA, the CDR3 is TGCGCCAGCAGCCAAGATTCGGGGGGAGGGCCCAATGAGCAGTTCTTC.

The chain recombines TRBV3-1 with TRBJ2-1; D is possibly TRBD2 (6 bases). CDR3 size: 15 residues. The germline V gene encodes CDR1 LGHDT and CDR2 YNNKEL (reference sequence). The V gene lost 4 bases and the J gene lost 0 bases, with 10 bases spanning the gap. Written as DNA, the CDR3 is TGTGCCAGCAGCCTTCTAGCGACCTCCTACAATGAGCAGTTCTTC. Encoded protein: CASSLLATSYNEQFF.

The chain employs TRBV27 and TRBJ2-7; D may be TRBD2 (6 bases). Germline CDR1 is MNHEY and CDR2 is SMNVEV (reference sequence). This CDR3 has 16 amino acids. V shed 2 bases and J shed 1 base, with 15 bases lying between them. This CDR3 is CASSLTGERPSYEQYF. The CDR3 DNA reads as TGTGCCAGCAGTTTAACGGGGGAAAGGCCTTCCTACGAGCAGTACTTC.